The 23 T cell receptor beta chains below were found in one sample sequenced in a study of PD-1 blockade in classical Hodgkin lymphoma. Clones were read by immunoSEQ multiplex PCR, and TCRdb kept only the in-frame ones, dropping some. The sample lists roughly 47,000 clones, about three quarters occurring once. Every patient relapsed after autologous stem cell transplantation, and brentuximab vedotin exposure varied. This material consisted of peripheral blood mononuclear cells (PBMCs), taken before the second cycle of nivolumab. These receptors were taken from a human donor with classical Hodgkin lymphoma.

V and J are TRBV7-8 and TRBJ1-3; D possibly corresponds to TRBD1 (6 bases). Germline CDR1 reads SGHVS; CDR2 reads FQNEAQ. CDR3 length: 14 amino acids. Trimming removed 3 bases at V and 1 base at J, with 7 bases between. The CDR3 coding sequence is TGTGCCAGCAGCTTGGGGGCTTCTGGAAACACCATATATTTT. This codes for CASSLGASGNTIYF.

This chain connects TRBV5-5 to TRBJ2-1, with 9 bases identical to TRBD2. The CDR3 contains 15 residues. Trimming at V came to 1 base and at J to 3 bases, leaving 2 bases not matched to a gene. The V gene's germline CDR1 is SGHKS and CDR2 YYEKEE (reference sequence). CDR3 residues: CASSLSAGGYNEQFF. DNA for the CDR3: TGTGCCAGCAGCTTGTCAGCGGGGGGCTACAATGAGCAGTTCTTC. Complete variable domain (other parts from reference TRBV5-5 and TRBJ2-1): DAGVTQSPTHLIKTRGQQVTLRCSPISGHKSVSWYQQVLGQGPQFIFQYYEKEERGRGNFPDRFSARQFPNYSSELNVNALLLGDSALYLCASSLSAGGYNEQFFGPGTRLTVL.

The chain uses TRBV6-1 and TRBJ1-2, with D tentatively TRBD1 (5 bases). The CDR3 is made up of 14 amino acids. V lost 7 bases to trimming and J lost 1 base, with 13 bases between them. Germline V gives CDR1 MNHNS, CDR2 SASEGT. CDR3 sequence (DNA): TGTGCCAGCAAACCGGGACCGGATAACTATGGCTACACCTTC. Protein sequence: CASKPGPDNYGYTF.

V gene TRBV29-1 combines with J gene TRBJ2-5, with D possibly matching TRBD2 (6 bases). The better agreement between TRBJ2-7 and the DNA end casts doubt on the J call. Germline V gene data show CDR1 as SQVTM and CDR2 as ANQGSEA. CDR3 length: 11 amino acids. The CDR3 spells CSVEGGGEQYF. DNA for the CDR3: TGCAGCGTTGAAGGGGGAGGCGAGCAGTACTTC.

For the CDR3, the DNA is TGTGCCTCGGGTGGCGGGAGGGCCGTCGGGGAGCTGTTTTTT. This encodes CASGGGRAVGELFF. V gene TRBV28 combines with J gene TRBJ2-2, with 9 bases identical to TRBD2. The CDR3 has 14 residues. Germline V CDR1 and CDR2: MDHEN, SYDVKM. After removal of 11 bases from V and 7 bases from J, the junction contained 11 bases not matched to a gene.

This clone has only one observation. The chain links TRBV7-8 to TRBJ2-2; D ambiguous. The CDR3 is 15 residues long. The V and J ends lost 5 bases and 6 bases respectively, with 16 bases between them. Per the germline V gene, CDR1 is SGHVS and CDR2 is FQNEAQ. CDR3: CASSPAPSGPGELFF. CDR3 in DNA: TGTGCCAGCAGCCCGGCCCCCAGTGGTCCCGGGGAGCTGTTTTTT.

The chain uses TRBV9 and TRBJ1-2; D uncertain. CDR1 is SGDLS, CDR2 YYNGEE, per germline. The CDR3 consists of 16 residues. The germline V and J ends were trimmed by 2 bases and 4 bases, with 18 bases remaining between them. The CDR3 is CASSVVGTATTYGYTF. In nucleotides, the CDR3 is TGTGCCAGCAGCGTCGTCGGTACAGCGACAACCTATGGCTACACCTTC.

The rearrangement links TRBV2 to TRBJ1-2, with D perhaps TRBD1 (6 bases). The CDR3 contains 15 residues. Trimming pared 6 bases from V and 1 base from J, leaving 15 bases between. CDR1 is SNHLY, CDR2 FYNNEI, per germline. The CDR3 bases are TGTGCCAGCAGCTGGGGGGCCGGACTTAACTATGGCTACACCTTC. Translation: CASSWGAGLNYGYTF.

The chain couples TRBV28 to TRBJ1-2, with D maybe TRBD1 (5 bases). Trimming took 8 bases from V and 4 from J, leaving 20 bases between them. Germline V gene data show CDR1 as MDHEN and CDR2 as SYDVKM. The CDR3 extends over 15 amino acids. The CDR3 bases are TGTGCCAGCGGGGCCGTGGGGGTGACAATCTATGGCTACACCTTC. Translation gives CASGAVGVTIYGYTF.

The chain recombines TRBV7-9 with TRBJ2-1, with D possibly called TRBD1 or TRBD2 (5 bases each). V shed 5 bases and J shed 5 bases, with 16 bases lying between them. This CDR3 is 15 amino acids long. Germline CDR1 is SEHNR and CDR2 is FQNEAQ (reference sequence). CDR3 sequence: CASSAPGAGNNEQFF. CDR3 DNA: TGTGCCAGCAGCGCACCTGGGGCGGGCAACAATGAGCAGTTCTTC. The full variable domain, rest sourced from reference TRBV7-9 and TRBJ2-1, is DTGVSQNPRHKITKRGQNVTFRCDPISEHNRLYWYRQTLGQGPEFLTYFQNEAQLEKSRLLSDRFSAERPKGSFSTLEIQRTEQGDSAMYLCASSAPGAGNNEQFFGPGTRLTVL.

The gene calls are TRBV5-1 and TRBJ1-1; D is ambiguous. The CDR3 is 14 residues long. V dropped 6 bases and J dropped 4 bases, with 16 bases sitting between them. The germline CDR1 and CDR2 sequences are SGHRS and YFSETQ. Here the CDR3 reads CASTGGQPGTEAFF. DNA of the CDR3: TGCGCCAGCACCGGCGGGCAGCCGGGCACTGAAGCTTTCTTT.

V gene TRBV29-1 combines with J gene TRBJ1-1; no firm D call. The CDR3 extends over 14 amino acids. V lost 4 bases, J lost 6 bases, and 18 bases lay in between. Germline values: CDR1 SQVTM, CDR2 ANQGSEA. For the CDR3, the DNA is TGCAGCGTTGTAGGTGGATACGAGGGTGCTGAAGCTTTCTTT. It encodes CSVVGGYEGAEAFF.

The CDR3 is CASSYSGGDEQFF. The CDR3 DNA is TGCGCCAGCAGCTACTCAGGGGGCGATGAGCAGTTCTTC. This chain links TRBV5-1 with TRBJ2-1; 8 nucleotides align to TRBD1. Germline loops: CDR1 SGHRS, CDR2 YFSETQ. The junction had 4 bases not matched to a gene; V was cut back by 3 bases and J by 8 bases. The CDR3 sequence is 13 residues long.

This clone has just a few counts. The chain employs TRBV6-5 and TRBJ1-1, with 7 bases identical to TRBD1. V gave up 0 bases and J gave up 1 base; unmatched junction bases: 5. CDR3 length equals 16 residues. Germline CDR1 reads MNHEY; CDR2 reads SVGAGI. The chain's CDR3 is CASSYSQGWGNTEAFF. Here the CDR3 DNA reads TGTGCCAGCAGTTACTCACAGGGGTGGGGGAACACTGAAGCTTTCTTT.

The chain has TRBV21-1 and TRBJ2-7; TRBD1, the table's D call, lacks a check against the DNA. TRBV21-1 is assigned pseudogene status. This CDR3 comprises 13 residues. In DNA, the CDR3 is TGTGCCAGCAGCGACAGCCGTTCCTACGAGCAGTACTTC. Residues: CASSDSRSYEQYF.

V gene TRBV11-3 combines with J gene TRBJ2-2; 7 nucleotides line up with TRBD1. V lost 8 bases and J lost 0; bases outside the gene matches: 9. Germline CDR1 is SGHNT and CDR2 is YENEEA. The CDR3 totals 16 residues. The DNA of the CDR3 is TGTGCCAGCGGCAGGGGGTACCCCGCGAACACCGGGGAGCTGTTTTTT. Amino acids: CASGRGYPANTGELFF.

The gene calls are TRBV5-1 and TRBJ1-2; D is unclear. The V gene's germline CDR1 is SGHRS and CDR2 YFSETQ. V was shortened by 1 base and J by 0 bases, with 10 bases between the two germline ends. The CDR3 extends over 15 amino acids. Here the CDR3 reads CASSLSSVANYGYTF. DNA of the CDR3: TGCGCCAGCAGCTTGAGCAGCGTCGCTAACTATGGCTACACCTTC.

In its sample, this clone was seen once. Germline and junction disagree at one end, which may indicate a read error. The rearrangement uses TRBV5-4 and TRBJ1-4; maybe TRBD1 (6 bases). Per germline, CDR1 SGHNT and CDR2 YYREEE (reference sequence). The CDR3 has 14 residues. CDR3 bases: TGTGCCAGCGGCTTGGAGGGGGGGGATGAAAAACTGTTTTTT. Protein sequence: CASGLEGGDEKLFF.

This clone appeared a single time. DNA for the CDR3: TGTGCCAGCAGCGGCCCGGACAGTCAAACCGGGGAGCTGTTTTTT. It translates to CASSGPDSQTGELFF. The V gene is TRBV11-2, the J gene TRBJ2-2, with D possibly TRBD1 on 6 matching bases. CDR1 and CDR2 from the germline V gene are SGHAT and FQNNGV. This CDR3 has 15 amino acids. Deletions cut 5 bases from V and 5 bases from J, with 15 bases between.

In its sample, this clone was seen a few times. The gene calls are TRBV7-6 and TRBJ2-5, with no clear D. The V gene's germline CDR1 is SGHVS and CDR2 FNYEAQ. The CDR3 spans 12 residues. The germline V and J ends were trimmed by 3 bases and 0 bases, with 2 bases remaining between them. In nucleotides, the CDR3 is TGTGCCAGCAGCTTGGACCAAGAGACCCAGTACTTC. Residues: CASSLDQETQYF.

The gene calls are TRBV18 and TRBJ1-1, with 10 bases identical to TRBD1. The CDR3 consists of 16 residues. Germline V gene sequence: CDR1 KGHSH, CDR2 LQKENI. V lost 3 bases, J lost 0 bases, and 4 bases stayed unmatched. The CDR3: CASSPGTGAMNTEAFF. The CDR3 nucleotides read TGTGCCAGCTCACCTGGGACAGGGGCAATGAACACTGAAGCTTTCTTT. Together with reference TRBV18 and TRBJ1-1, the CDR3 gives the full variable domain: NAGVMQNPRHLVRRRGQEARLRCSPMKGHSHVYWYRQLPEEGLKFMVYLQKENIIDESGMPKERFSAEFPKEGPSILRIQQVVRGDSAAYFCASSPGTGAMNTEAFFGQGTRLTVV.

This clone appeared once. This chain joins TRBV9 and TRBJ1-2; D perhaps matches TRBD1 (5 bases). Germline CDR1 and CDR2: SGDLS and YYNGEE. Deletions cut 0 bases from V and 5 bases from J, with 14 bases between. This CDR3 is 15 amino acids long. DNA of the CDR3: TGTGCCAGCAGCGTAGCTGGGGGGGTAGAGTATGGCTACACCTTC. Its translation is CASSVAGGVEYGYTF.

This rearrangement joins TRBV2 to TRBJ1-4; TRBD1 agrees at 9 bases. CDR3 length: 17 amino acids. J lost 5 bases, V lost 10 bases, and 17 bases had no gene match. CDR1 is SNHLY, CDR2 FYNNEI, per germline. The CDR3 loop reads CATTGTGNRLQNEKLFF. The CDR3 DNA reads TGTGCCACCACCGGGACAGGGAATCGATTACAAAATGAAAAACTGTTTTTT.